This TCR beta chain comes out of a study of blood T cell repertoires in COVID-19. The wider study: There were acute and convalescent COVID-19 samples, and they came from the United States, Italy and Spain. T cells, B-cell-depleted T cells, or PBMCs supplied cDNA or gDNA.

Source study methods: The authors estimated nucleated cell counts from reference gene primer amplification. Method: immunoSEQ multiplex PCR; TCRdb's copy keeps in-frame clones and lacks some. V, J and clone size derive from that table, while D and trimming were established from the DNA sequence. The table includes about 120,000 clones, roughly 89% detected once. CDR1 and CDR2 from the germline V gene are LNHNV and YYDKDF (reference sequence). Trimming removed 6 bases from V and 5 bases from J; junction bases left unmatched: 4. The CDR3 has 14 amino acids. The clonotype comes from a man aged 35-49 years with acute or convalescent COVID-19. Input material: peripheral blood. This chain uses TRBV15 with TRBJ1-5; 10 positions agree with TRBD1. The CDR3 reads CATRSDRGHQPQHF. The DNA of the CDR3 is TGTGCCACCAGATCAGACAGGGGGCATCAGCCCCAGCATTTT.